The 25 T cell receptor beta chains given below trace back to one sample, sequenced in a study of cytomegalovirus exposure and HLA in healthy donors. The PCR contained 60 Vbeta and 13 Jbeta primers. Assay used: immunoSEQ multiplex PCR; TCRdb lists only in-frame clones, some missing. The sample totals about 31,000 clones. Sequenced: PBMCs. The receptor set was obtained from a female donor in good health and CMV-seronegative.

This rearrangement joins TRBV6-1 to TRBJ2-1; TRBD2 matches 8 bases. The CDR3 is made up of 15 amino acids. The germline gives CDR1 MNHNS, CDR2 SASEGT. Trimming removed 2 bases from V and 0 bases from J; junction bases left unmatched: 0. Written as DNA, the CDR3 is TGTGCCAGCAGTGAACTAGCGGGCTCCTACAATGAGCAGTTCTTC. Translation: CASSELAGSYNEQFF.

The genes are TRBV9 and TRBJ2-7, with 10 bases matching TRBD1. The CDR3 loop spans 15 amino acids. Germline loops: CDR1 SGDLS, CDR2 YYNGEE. With V trimmed by 0 bases and J by 2 bases, 2 bases remained unmatched. The CDR3 loop is CASSVGDRGAYEQYF. The CDR3, as DNA: TGTGCCAGCAGCGTAGGGGACAGGGGCGCCTACGAGCAGTACTTC.

The J gene is TRBJ2-4, the V gene TRBV4-2; the D is unclear. Germline V gene data show CDR1 as LGHNA and CDR2 as YNFKEQ. The CDR3 contains 14 residues. Trimming left V 4 bases short and J 0 bases short, with 7 bases between. CDR3 in DNA: TGTGCCAGCAGCCCTAGACTAGCCAAAAACATTCAGTACTTC. Translation gives CASSPRLAKNIQYF.

The chain recombines TRBV6-5 with TRBJ1-6; maybe TRBD1 (6 bases). Germline values: CDR1 MNHEY, CDR2 SVGAGI. There are 14 residues in the CDR3. The V gene lost 4 bases and the J gene lost 8 bases, with 12 bases spanning the gap. This CDR3 is CASSSAHRDSPLHF. The CDR3 nucleotides read TGTGCCAGCAGTTCAGCCCACAGGGATTCACCCCTCCACTTT.

The V and J genes are TRBV7-9 and TRBJ1-1, with unresolved D. Germline V gene sequence: CDR1 SEHNR, CDR2 FQNEAQ (reference sequence). V was clipped by 2 bases and J by 7 bases, with 5 bases between them. This CDR3 has 11 residues. CDR3 coding DNA: TGTGCCAGCAGCTTAATGAGTGAAGCTTTCTTT. Encoded protein: CASSLMSEAFF.

The rearrangement joins TRBV6-1 to TRBJ2-3; TRBD1 matches 8 bases. Germline V lookup: CDR1 MNHNS, CDR2 SASEGT. This CDR3 has 14 amino acids. The J segment lost 6 bases and the V segment lost 1 base, leaving 3 bases of the junction unmatched. For the CDR3, the DNA is TGTGCCAGCAGTGAAGGGACAGGGCCCGATACGCAGTATTTT. Its translation is CASSEGTGPDTQYF.

This sequence joins TRBV2 and TRBJ2-7, with a tentative D call TRBD1 (5 bases). Trimming took 7 bases from V and 1 from J, leaving 14 bases between them. Germline V gives CDR1 SNHLY, CDR2 FYNNEI. There are 14 residues in the CDR3. The CDR3 is CASTLQVFSYEQYF. The CDR3 bases are TGTGCCAGCACCCTACAGGTATTTTCCTACGAGCAGTACTTC.

The chain couples TRBV2 to TRBJ1-1, with D possibly matching TRBD1 (5 bases). V lost 6 bases to trimming and J lost 2 bases, with 10 bases between them. This CDR3 has 13 residues. Germline lookup yields CDR1 SNHLY and CDR2 FYNNEI. Here the CDR3 DNA reads TGTGCCAGCAGCCTCGACAGAAACACTGAAGCTTTCTTT. Protein product: CASSLDRNTEAFF.

The chain links TRBV19 to TRBJ2-1; 14 nucleotides line up with TRBD2. After removal of 6 bases from V and 1 base from J, the junction contained 11 bases not matched to a gene. The CDR3 consists of 19 residues. CDR1 and CDR2 (germline): LNHDA, SQIVND (reference sequence). The CDR3 loop reads CASSSRTSGGRGSYNEQFF. The CDR3 DNA reads TGTGCCAGTAGCAGTCGGACTAGCGGGGGGAGGGGTTCCTACAATGAGCAGTTCTTC.

This chain uses TRBV4-3 with TRBJ1-6; 10 bases match TRBD1. The trim removed 4 bases at V and 7 bases at J, leaving 7 bases unmatched. Germline loops: CDR1 LGHNA, CDR2 YSLEER. The CDR3 runs 16 residues. The CDR3 here is CASSRGTGVGNSPLHF. The CDR3 DNA reads TGCGCCAGCAGCCGCGGGACAGGGGTTGGGAATTCACCCCTCCACTTT.

This sequence joins TRBV4-1 and TRBJ1-6; the D gene is possibly TRBD1 (5 bases). The CDR3 contains 17 residues. Germline V gene sequence: CDR1 MGHRA, CDR2 YSYEKL. Trimming removed 1 base from V and 5 bases from J, with 15 bases in between. The CDR3 sequence: CASSQGEGASDNSPLHF. The DNA for the CDR3 is TGCGCCAGCAGCCAAGGGGAAGGGGCTTCGGATAATTCACCCCTCCACTTT.

The chain links TRBV5-1 to TRBJ2-3; 10 bases align to TRBD1. With V trimmed by 3 bases and J by 3 bases, 4 bases remained unmatched. The CDR3 runs 15 residues. Germline V CDR1 and CDR2: SGHRS, YFSETQ. The CDR3 sequence: CASSWRQGATDTQYF. The CDR3 DNA sequence: TGCGCCAGCAGCTGGAGACAGGGGGCTACAGATACGCAGTATTTT.

V usage is TRBV4-3 and J usage is TRBJ2-1, with D uncertain. V gave up 1 base and J gave up 0 bases, with 10 bases separating them. This CDR3 contains 16 residues. Per germline, CDR1 LGHNA and CDR2 YSLEER. The CDR3 coding sequence is TGCGCCAGCAGCCAAGTTCTCCGCAGCTCCTACAATGAGCAGTTCTTC. Residues: CASSQVLRSSYNEQFF.

This chain uses TRBV11-2 with TRBJ1-5; maybe TRBD1 (6 bases). The CDR3 extends over 16 amino acids. Trimming removed 1 base from V and 0 bases from J, with 10 bases in between. Germline-derived CDR1 and CDR2 are SGHAT and FQNNGV. Written as DNA, the CDR3 is TGTGCCAGCAGCTTAGGGACAGATTATAGCAATCAGCCCCAGCATTTT. Translation: CASSLGTDYSNQPQHF.

The rearrangement links TRBV7-6 to TRBJ2-3; tentatively, D is TRBD2 (5 bases). This CDR3 has 15 amino acids. V lost 5 bases to trimming and J lost 0 bases, with 12 bases between them. Germline-derived CDR1 and CDR2 are SGHVS and FNYEAQ. Written as DNA, the CDR3 is TGTGCCAGCAGCCCTGGACGGACTAGCACAGATACGCAGTATTTT. Translation: CASSPGRTSTDTQYF. The full variable domain, its missing parts supplied by reference TRBV7-6 and TRBJ2-3, is GAGVSQSPRYKVTKRGQDVALRCDPISGHVSLYWYRQALGQGPEFLTYFNYEAQQDKSGLPNDRFSAERPEGSISTLTIQRTEQRDSAMYRCASSPGRTSTDTQYFGPGTRLTVL.

The chain has TRBV10-1 and TRBJ1-1; the D is unclear. V was shortened by 2 bases and J by 5 bases, with 12 bases between the two germline ends. Per germline, CDR1 WNHNN and CDR2 SYGVQD (reference sequence). The CDR3 sequence is 14 residues long. The CDR3 loop is CASSEGRFWTEAFF. For the CDR3, the DNA is TGCGCCAGCAGTGAGGGCAGATTTTGGACTGAAGCTTTCTTT.

The chain couples TRBV4-3 to TRBJ1-1; D may be TRBD1 (5 bases). CDR1 is LGHNA and CDR2 is YSLEER in the germline V gene. The CDR3 totals 18 residues. The V gene lost 0 bases and the J gene lost 6 bases, with 23 bases spanning the gap. Here the CDR3 reads CASSQDISRSGLSPEAFF. The DNA of the CDR3 is TGCGCCAGCAGCCAAGATATTTCTAGGTCAGGGTTGAGCCCTGAAGCTTTCTTT.

V and J are TRBV27 and TRBJ1-5; possible D gene TRBD1, 6 bases. This CDR3 spans 14 amino acids. Germline V gives CDR1 MNHEY, CDR2 SMNVEV (reference sequence). V was trimmed by 5 bases and J by 0 bases, leaving 8 bases between them. The DNA of the CDR3 is TGTGCCAGCAGTCGGGACAATAGCAATCAGCCCCAGCATTTT. Encoded protein: CASSRDNSNQPQHF.

V and J are TRBV18 and TRBJ2-7; possibly TRBD1 for D (5 bases). CDR3 length: 13 residues. V lost 2 bases and J lost 3, with 8 bases in between. CDR1 and CDR2 (germline): KGHSH, LQKENI. The CDR3 reads CASSPSGIYEQYF. CDR3 sequence (DNA): TGTGCCAGCTCACCATCAGGGATCTACGAGCAGTACTTC.

The rearrangement uses TRBV5-1 and TRBJ2-3, with 15 bases matching TRBD2. Trimming cost V 4 bases and J 4 bases; bases outside gene matches: 4. CDR1 is SGHRS and CDR2 is YFSETQ in the germline V gene. This CDR3 is 16 amino acids long. CDR3 coding DNA: TGCGCCAGCAGCACCGGACTAGCGGGGGGGGCAGATACGCAGTATTTT. It codes for CASSTGLAGGADTQYF.

Written as DNA, the CDR3 is TGTGCCAGCTCGGGACAGGGATATGGCTACACCTTC. It yields the protein CASSGQGYGYTF. The chain is built from TRBV7-9 and TRBJ1-2, with TRBD1 matching over 9 bases. The junction had 3 bases not matched to a gene; V was cut back by 8 bases and J by 5 bases. Germline V CDR1 and CDR2: SEHNR, FQNEAQ (reference sequence). CDR3 length: 12 amino acids.

This chain links TRBV14 with TRBJ2-1; perhaps TRBD2 as D (6 bases). CDR1 and CDR2 (germline): SGHDN, FVKESK. Between the trimmed V and J ends, which lost 4 bases and 4 bases, there was a span of 8 bases. This CDR3 has 13 residues. The CDR3 DNA follows: TGTGCCAGCAGCCGGCGGGGTTACAATGAGCAGTTCTTC. Its protein product is CASSRRGYNEQFF.

This chain links TRBV14 with TRBJ2-2, with a tentative D call TRBD1 (5 bases). This CDR3 is built from 14 residues. V was cut by 2 bases and J by 3 bases, with 7 bases left in between. CDR1 and CDR2 from the germline V gene are SGHDN and FVKESK. CDR3 sequence (DNA): TGTGCCAGCAGCCAACAGGGTTACACCGGGGAGCTGTTTTTT. This sequence encodes CASSQQGYTGELFF.

The chain uses TRBV4-1 and TRBJ2-1, with D tentatively TRBD2 (5 bases). Trimming took 0 bases from V and 0 from J, leaving 9 bases between them. The CDR3 is 16 amino acids. Germline V CDR1 and CDR2: MGHRA, YSYEKL. CDR3 protein: CASSQDDGNSYNEQFF. DNA of the CDR3: TGCGCCAGCAGCCAAGATGACGGGAACTCCTACAATGAGCAGTTCTTC.

The CDR3 nucleotides are TGTGCCATCCCGAGAGGGACAGGATACTCTGGGGCCAACGTCCTGACTTTC. It codes for CAIPRGTGYSGANVLTF. The V call is TRBV19, the J call TRBJ2-6, with 8 nucleotides matching TRBD1. Germline CDR1 and CDR2: LNHDA and SQIVND (reference sequence). This CDR3 contains 17 residues. Trimming at V came to 10 bases and at J to 0 bases, leaving 11 bases not matched to a gene.